This T cell receptor (beta chain) was found in a study of Graves' ophthalmopathy and Graves' hyperthyroidism (dated by TCRdb to 2016 to 2019). At the level of the whole study: Peripheral blood samples were taken at the time of initial diagnosis, before any treatment was given. TCR beta repertoire signatures were used to distinguish Graves' ophthalmopathy from Graves' hyperthyroidism and to predict progression to ophthalmopathy. After sampling, hyperthyroidism patients received methimazole starting at 30 mg daily, and ophthalmopathy patients received high-dose intravenous methylprednisolone. In total, 135 blood samples were TCR-sequenced: approximately 40 ophthalmopathy, some 75 hyperthyroidism and roughly 17 hyperthyroidism-to-ophthalmopathy patients. In roughly six hyperthyroidism patients, the T-cell repertoires found in thyroid tissue were compared with those found in blood. To explore V-J signatures that distinguish ophthalmopathy from hyperthyroidism, a discovery set of about a hundred patients was enrolled, made up of 40 to 45 with ophthalmopathy and around 57 with stable hyperthyroidism. An independent validation cohort comprised roughly 20 hyperthyroidism patients and roughly 15 patients who later progressed from hyperthyroidism to ophthalmopathy. What the study reported, not specific to this receptor: In validation, the model predicted ophthalmopathy progression with about 71% sensitivity and 72.22% specificity; some twelve predicted patients were CT-confirmed with GO in a median of approximately 6.5 months. The 13-signature model separated ophthalmopathy from stable hyperthyroidism with approximately 88% sensitivity and roughly 84% specificity in cross-validation, and 80%/75% in the test set. Sample size was not statistically predetermined, and group allocation was not concealed from the investigators. Most expanded thyroid clonotypes with a frequency above 0.001 also appeared in blood, which suggests that blood repertoires may reflect the immune response in the thyroid.

For repertoire sequencing, the TCR beta CDR3 regions were amplified from RNA transcripts. A first-round RT-PCR used HTBI primers with the Qiagen OneStep RT-PCR kit, followed by a second-round multiplex PCR, size selection and purification. Libraries were sequenced paired-end with 100 bp reads on an Illumina HiSeq2000. The study's processing was this. SOAPnuke was used for read processing, and reads with adapters, uncalled bases, a mean Phred below 15, or no exact constant-primer or identifier match were discarded. COPE v1.2.5 was used to merge high-quality paired reads. Each unique nucleotide sequence was defined as a clonotype, and clonotypes were aligned to IMGT TRB V, D and J references with MiTCR v1.1. Only V-J combinations with frequency above 0.0001 were analysed, covering more than 99% of repertoires. A TCR clonal expansion and chaos score per V-J combination was defined as the ratio of F50 clonal expansion to chaos observed in the TCRdist matrix. Welch's t-statistics and random forest were used to reduce features to more than ten V-J combinations, which were fed into a naive Bayes classifier. The Morisita-Horn index was used to measure how similar the thyroid and blood repertoires were. The public sequencing data were trimmed at Q25 with fastp and processed into clonotypes with MiXCR by TCRdb, which kept only in-frame beta chains. Every CDR3 protein is listed once, alongside the most common genes and DNA of its rows. What appears here as the V and J calls and clone size reflects TCRdb's work, not the paper's. The sample has about 740,000 distinct CDR3 sequences on record, approximately 40% of them singletons. The ten largest clones represent 40% to 55% of the sample.

V is shortened by 8 bases, J by 0 bases, and the region joining them spans 13 bases. Reading from cysteine to phenylalanine, the CDR3 counts 13 amino acids. Only the CDR3 region is kept as DNA, spanning 39 bases read in frame from base 1. CDR1 and CDR2, looked up from the germline V gene, are SQVTM and ANQGSEA. Ophthalmopathy patients had moderately to severely active disease, Clinical Activity Score of at least 3, NOSPECS grade of at least 4, and disease duration under 3 months. Anyone with other autoimmune diseases, uncontrolled infections, pregnancy or lactation was excluded from the study. Diagnosis was based on clinical symptoms, serum thyroxine, TRAb, thyroid ultrasound and orbital computed tomography. Ficoll-Paque density gradient centrifugation was used to isolate PBMCs from about 9 ml of fresh peripheral blood. Trizol reagent was used to extract the total RNA, and its quality was then checked on an Agilent 2100 Bioanalyzer.

With respect to this clonotype: Its antigen remains unidentified. No base quality values were provided; no much bigger clone lies one nucleotide off.

In this chain, TRBV29-1 is recombined with TRBJ2-5; the D element might be TRBD1 or TRBD2, as each aligns at 5 bases. This receptor was taken from an adult man with Graves' ophthalmopathy. Sequencing was carried out using peripheral blood. This receptor carries the CDR3 CSSRDPDQETQYF. Here is the DNA: TGCAGCAGTCGGGACCCGGACCAAGAGACCCAGTACTTC. The full variable domain, with segments outside the CDR3 supplied by the reference TRBV29-1 and TRBJ2-5 proteins, appears as SAVISQKPSRDICQRGTSLTIQCQVDSQVTMMFWYRQQPGQSLTLIATANQGSEATYESGFVIDKFPISRPNLTFSTLTVSNMSPEDSSIYLCSSRDPDQETQYFGPGTRLLVL.